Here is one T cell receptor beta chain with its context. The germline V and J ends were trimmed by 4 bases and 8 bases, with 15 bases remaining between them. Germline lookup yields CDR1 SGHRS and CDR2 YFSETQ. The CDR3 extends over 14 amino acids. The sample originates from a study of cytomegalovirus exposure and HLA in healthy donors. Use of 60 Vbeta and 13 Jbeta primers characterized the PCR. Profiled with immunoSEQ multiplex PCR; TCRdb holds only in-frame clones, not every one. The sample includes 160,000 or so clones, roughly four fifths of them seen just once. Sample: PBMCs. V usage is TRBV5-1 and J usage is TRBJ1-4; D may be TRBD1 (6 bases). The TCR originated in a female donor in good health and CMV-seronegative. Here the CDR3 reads CASSRTEAGEKLFF. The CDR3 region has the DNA TGCGCCAGCAGCCGGACAGAAGCCGGAGAAAAACTGTTTTTT.